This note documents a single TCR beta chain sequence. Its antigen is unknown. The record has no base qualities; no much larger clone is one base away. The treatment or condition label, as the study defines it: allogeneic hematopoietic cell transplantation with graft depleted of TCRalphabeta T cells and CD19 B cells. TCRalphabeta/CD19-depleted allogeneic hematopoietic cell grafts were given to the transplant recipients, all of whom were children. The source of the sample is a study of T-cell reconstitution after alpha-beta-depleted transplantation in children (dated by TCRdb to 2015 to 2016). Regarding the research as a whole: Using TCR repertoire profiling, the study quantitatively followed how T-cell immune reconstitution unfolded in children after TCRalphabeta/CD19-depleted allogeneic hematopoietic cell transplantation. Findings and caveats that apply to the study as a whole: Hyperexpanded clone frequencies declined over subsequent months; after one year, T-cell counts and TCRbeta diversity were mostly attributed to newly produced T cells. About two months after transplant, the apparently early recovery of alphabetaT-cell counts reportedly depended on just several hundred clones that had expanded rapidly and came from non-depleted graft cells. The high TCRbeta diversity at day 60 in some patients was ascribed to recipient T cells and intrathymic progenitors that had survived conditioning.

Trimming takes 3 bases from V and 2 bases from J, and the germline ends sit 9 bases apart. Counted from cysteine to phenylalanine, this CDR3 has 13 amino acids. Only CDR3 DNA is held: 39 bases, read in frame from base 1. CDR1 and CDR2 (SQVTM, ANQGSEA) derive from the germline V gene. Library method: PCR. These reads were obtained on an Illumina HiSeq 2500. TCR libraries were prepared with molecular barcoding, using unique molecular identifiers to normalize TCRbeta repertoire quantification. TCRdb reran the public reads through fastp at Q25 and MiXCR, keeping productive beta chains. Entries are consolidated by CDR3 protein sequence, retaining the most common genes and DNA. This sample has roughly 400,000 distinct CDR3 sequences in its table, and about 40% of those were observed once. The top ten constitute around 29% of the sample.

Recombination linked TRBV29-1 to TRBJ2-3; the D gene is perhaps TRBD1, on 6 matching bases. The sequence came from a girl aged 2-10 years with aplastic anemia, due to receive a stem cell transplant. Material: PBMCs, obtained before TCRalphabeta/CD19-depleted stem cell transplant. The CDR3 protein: CSVDNRVTDTQYF. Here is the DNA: TGCAGCGTTGACAACAGGGTCACAGATACGCAGTATTTT.